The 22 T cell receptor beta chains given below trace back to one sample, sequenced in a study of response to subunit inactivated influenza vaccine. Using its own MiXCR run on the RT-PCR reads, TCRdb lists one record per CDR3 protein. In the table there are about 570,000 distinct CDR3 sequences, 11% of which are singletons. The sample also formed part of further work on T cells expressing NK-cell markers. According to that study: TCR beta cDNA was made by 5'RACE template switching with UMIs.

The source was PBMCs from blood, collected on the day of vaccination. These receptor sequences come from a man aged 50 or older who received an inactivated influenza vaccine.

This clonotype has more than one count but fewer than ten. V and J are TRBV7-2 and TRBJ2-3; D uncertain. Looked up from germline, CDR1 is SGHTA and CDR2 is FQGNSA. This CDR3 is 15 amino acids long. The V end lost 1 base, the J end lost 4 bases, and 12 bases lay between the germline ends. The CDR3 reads CASSLGVGLSDTQYF. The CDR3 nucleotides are TGTGCCAGCAGCTTAGGGGTGGGATTATCAGATACGCAGTATTTT.

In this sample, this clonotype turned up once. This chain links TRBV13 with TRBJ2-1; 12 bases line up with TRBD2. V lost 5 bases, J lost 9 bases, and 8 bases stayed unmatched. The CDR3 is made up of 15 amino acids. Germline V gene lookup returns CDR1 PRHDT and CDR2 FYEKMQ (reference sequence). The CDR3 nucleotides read TGTGCCAGCAGCGTACTAGCGGGGGGTCTCACTGAGCAGTTCTTC. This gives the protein CASSVLAGGLTEQFF.

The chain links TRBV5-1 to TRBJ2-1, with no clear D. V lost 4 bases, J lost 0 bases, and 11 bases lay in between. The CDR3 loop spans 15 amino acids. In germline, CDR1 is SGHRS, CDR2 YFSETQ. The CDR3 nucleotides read TGCGCCAGCAGCGAGGTCATGAGCTCCTACAATGAGCAGTTCTTC. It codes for CASSEVMSSYNEQFF.

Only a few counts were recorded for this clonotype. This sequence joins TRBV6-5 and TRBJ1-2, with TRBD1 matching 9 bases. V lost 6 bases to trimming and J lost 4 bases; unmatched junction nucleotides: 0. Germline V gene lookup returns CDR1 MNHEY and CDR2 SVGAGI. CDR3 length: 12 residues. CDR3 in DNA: TGTGCCAGCAGGACAGGGGGCTATGGCTACACCTTC. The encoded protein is CASRTGGYGYTF.

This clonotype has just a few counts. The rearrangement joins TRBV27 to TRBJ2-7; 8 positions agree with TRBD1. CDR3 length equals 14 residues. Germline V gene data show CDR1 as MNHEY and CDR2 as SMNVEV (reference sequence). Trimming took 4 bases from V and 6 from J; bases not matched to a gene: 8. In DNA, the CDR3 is TGTGCCAGCAGTTCCTCCACAGGGACAGGCGAGCAGTACTTC. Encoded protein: CASSSSTGTGEQYF.

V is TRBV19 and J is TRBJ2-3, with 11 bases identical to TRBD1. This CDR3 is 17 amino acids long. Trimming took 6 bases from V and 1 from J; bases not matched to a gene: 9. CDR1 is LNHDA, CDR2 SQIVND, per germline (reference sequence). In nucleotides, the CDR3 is TGTGCCAGTAGAACAACCGGGACAGGGGGACGCACAGATACGCAGTATTTT. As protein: CASRTTGTGGRTDTQYF.

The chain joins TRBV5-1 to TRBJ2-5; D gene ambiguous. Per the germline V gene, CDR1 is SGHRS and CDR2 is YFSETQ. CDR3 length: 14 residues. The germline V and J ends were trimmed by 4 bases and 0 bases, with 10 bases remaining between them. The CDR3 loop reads CASSANSNQETQYF. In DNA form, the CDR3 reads TGCGCCAGCAGCGCGAACAGCAACCAAGAGACCCAGTACTTC. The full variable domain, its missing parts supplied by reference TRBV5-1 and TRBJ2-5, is KAGVTQTPRYLIKTRGQQVTLSCSPISGHRSVSWYQQTPGQGLQFLFEYFSETQRNKGNFPGRFSGRQFSNSRSEMNVSTLELGDSALYLCASSANSNQETQYFGPGTRLLVL.

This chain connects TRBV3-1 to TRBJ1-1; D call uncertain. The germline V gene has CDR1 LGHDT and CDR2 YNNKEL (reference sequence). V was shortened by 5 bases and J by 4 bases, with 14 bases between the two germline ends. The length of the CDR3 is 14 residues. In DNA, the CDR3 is TGTGCCAGCAGCGACTACGCTCCGGGCACTGAAGCTTTCTTT. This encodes CASSDYAPGTEAFF. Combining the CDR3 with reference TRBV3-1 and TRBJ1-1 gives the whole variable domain DTAVSQTPKYLVTQMGNDKSIKCEQNLGHDTMYWYKQDSKKFLKIMFSYNNKELIINETVPNRFSPKSPDKAHLNLHINSLELGDSAVYFCASSDYAPGTEAFFGQGTRLTVV.

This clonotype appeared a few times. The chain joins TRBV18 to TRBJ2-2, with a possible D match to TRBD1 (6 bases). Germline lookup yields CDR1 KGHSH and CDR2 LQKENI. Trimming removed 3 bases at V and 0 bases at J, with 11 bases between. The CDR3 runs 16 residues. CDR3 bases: TGTGCCAGCTCACCTCTACAGGGACCGAACACCGGGGAGCTGTTTTTT. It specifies CASSPLQGPNTGELFF.

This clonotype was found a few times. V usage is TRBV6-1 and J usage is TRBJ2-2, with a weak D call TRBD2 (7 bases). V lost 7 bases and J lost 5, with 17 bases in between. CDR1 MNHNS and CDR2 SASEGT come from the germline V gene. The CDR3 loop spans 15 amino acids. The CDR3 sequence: CASTYEGGRTGELFF. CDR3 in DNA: TGTGCCAGCACCTACGAGGGGGGGCGGACCGGGGAGCTGTTTTTT.

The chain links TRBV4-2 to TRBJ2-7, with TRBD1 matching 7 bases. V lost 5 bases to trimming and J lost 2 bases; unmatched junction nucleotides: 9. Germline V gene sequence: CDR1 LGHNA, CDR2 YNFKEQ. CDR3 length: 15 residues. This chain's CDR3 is CASSESGTAAYEQYF. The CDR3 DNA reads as TGTGCCAGCAGCGAGTCCGGGACAGCCGCCTACGAGCAGTACTTC.

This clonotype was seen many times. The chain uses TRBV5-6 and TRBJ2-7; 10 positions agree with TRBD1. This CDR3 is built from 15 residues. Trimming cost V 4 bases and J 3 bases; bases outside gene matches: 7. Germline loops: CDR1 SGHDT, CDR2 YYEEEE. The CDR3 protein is CASSTLTGGGYEQYF. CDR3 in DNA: TGTGCCAGCAGCACTCTGACAGGGGGCGGCTACGAGCAGTACTTC.

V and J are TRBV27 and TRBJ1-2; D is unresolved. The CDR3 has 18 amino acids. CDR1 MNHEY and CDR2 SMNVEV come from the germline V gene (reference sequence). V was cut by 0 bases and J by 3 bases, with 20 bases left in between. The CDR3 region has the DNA TGTGCCAGCAGTTTATCGGGGAGGCTCTCTGGCGGATACTATGGCTACACCTTC. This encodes CASSLSGRLSGGYYGYTF.

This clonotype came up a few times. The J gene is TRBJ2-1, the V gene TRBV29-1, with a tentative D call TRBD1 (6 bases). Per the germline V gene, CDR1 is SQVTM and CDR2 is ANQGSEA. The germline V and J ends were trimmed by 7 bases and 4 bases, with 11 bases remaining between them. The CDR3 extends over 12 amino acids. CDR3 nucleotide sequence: TGCAGCGACGAGACAGGATACAATGAGCAGTTCTTC. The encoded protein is CSDETGYNEQFF.

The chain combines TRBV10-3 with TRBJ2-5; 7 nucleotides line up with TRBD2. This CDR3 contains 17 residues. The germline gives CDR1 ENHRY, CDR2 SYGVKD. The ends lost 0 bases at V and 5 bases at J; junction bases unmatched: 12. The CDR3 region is CAISESGGQLLSETQYF. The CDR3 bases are TGTGCCATCAGTGAGTCGGGAGGGCAACTCTTATCCGAGACCCAGTACTTC.

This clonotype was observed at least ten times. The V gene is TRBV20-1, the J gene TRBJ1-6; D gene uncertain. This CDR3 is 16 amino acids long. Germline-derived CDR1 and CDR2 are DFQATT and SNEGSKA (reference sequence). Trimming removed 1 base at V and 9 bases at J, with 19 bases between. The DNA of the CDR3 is TGCAGTGCTAGAGGGTTCCTCGGGCTAACTCTTTCACCCCTCCACTTT. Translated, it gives CSARGFLGLTLSPLHF.

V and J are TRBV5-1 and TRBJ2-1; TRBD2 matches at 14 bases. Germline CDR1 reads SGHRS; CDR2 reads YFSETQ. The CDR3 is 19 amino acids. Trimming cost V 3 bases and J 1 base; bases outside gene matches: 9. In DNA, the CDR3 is TGCGCCAGCAGCTCAAAGGGACTAGCGGGGGTTAAATCCTACAATGAGCAGTTCTTC. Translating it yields CASSSKGLAGVKSYNEQFF.

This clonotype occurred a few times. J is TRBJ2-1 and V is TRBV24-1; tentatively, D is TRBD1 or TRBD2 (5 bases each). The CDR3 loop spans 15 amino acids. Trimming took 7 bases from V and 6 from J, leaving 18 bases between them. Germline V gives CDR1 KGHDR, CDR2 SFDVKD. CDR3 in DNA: TGTGCCACCAGCAGCCGGGGACGGGGCTTCAATGAGCAGTTCTTC. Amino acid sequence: CATSSRGRGFNEQFF.

CDR3 protein: CASTSFPGTSGGAYEQYF. The CDR3 bases are TGTGCCAGCACCTCTTTCCCCGGGACTAGCGGAGGAGCCTACGAGCAGTACTTC. The gene calls are TRBV28 and TRBJ2-7; 11 nucleotides line up with TRBD2. The CDR3 extends over 18 amino acids. The V and J ends lost 7 bases and 2 bases, in that order; junction bases with no gene match: 16. Germline CDR1 is MDHEN and CDR2 is SYDVKM.

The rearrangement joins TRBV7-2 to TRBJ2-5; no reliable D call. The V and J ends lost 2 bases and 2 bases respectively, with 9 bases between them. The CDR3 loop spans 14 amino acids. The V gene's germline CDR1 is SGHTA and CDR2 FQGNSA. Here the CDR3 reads CASSLQATQETQYF. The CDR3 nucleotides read TGTGCCAGCAGCTTACAGGCTACACAAGAGACCCAGTACTTC. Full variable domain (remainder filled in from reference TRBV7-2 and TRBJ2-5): GAGVSQSPSNKVTEKGKDVELRCDPISGHTALYWYRQSLGQGLEFLIYFQGNSAPDKSGLPSDRFSAERTGGSVSTLTIQRTQQEDSAVYLCASSLQATQETQYFGPGTRLLVL.

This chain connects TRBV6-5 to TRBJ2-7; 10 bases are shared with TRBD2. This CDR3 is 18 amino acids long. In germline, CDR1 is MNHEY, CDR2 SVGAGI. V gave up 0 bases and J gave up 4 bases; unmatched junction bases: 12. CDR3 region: CASSYSIQGLAGAYEQYF. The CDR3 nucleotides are TGTGCCAGCAGTTACTCGATCCAGGGTCTAGCGGGGGCTTACGAGCAGTACTTC.

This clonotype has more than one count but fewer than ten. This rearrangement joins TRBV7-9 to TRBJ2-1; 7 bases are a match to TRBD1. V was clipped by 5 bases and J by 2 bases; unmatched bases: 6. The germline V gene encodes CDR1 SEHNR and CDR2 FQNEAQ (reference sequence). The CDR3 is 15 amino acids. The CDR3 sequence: CASSPTTGPYNEQFF. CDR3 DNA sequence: TGTGCCAGCAGCCCCACGACAGGGCCCTACAATGAGCAGTTCTTC.